Below, 19 T cell receptor beta chains from the same sample are listed, as sequenced in a study of T-cell reconstitution after alpha-beta-depleted transplantation in children. Preparation of the TCRbeta library involved a method that used unique molecular identifiers. Via MiXCR, TCRdb re-called the PCR reads, giving one row per CDR3 protein. In the table there are under 35,000 distinct CDR3 sequences, roughly 6% of which are singletons. The specimen was PBMCs, mostly from graft donor cells, collected 180 days after TCRalphabeta/CD19-depleted stem cell transplant. The receptors originated from a male patient between 5 and 17 years old who had a stem cell transplant for acute myeloid leukemia, so the T cells may come from the graft donor.

Many counts were recorded for this clonotype. This chain uses TRBV21-1 with TRBJ2-1; whether TRBD2, the table's D call, matches the DNA was not checked. TRBV21-1 represents a pseudogene. The CDR3 length is 18 residues. CDR3 in amino acids: CASSKELAGDLSYNEQFF. The CDR3 bases are TGTGCCAGCAGCAAAGAGCTAGCGGGAGACCTCTCCTACAATGAGCAGTTCTTC.

There are many counts of this clonotype. The CDR3 loop reads CASSYGAGPGNTIYF. The DNA of the CDR3 is TGTGCCAGCAGTTACGGGGCAGGACCTGGAAACACCATATATTTT. The rearrangement uses TRBV6-5 and TRBJ1-3, with TRBD1 as a possible D gene (5 bases). V was trimmed by 2 bases and J by 2 bases, leaving 10 bases between them. The germline gives CDR1 MNHEY, CDR2 SVGAGI. The CDR3 sequence is 15 residues long.

Many counts were recorded for this clonotype. This chain connects TRBV28 to TRBJ2-3; possible D gene TRBD2, 6 bases. V dropped 7 bases and J dropped 0 bases, with 11 bases sitting between them. The CDR3 contains 14 residues. Germline CDR1 reads MDHEN; CDR2 reads SYDVKM. CDR3 sequence (DNA): TGTGCCAGCAACGAGGGACTGAGCACAGATACGCAGTATTTT. It translates to CASNEGLSTDTQYF.

This clonotype was detected ten times or more. This chain connects TRBV7-8 to TRBJ2-7; 10 nucleotides match TRBD1. This CDR3 contains 15 residues. Germline loops: CDR1 SGHVS, CDR2 FQNEAQ. Trimming at V came to 3 bases and at J to 5 bases, leaving 7 bases not matched to a gene. Written as DNA, the CDR3 is TGTGCCAGCAGCTTCAGGGACAGGGGATTCGACGAGCAGTACTTC. Translating it yields CASSFRDRGFDEQYF.

Ten or more counts support this clonotype. The chain recombines TRBV4-3 with TRBJ2-6; a possible D gene is TRBD1 (6 bases). Germline CDR1 is LGHNA and CDR2 is YSLEER. Trimming removed 1 base at V and 0 bases at J, with 13 bases between. The CDR3 has 18 residues. Written as DNA, the CDR3 is TGCGCCAGCAGCCAAGGGACAGCCGCAATCTCTGGGGCCAACGTCCTGACTTTC. Translated: CASSQGTAAISGANVLTF.

This clonotype was recorded at least ten times. V gene TRBV12-3 or TRBV12-4 combines with J gene TRBJ1-5; no reliable D call. The ends were cut back, 7 bases at V and 4 bases at J, with 5 bases in the middle. The CDR3 sequence is 11 residues long. CDR3 nucleotide sequence: TGTGCCAGCATGGGTAATCAGCCCCAGCATTTT. Amino acids: CASMGNQPQHF.

This clonotype was observed at least ten times. The chain employs TRBV12-3 or TRBV12-4 and TRBJ1-1, with TRBD1 as a possible D gene (5 bases). There are 15 residues in the CDR3. With 5 bases removed from V and 5 bases from J, the gap between germline ends came to 18 bases. The CDR3 here is CASSTGPSWGTEAFF. CDR3 in DNA: TGTGCCAGCAGTACGGGGCCTTCTTGGGGAACTGAAGCTTTCTTT.

The sample holds many counts of this clonotype. This chain joins TRBV18 and TRBJ1-1, with D possibly matching TRBD1 (6 bases). V was trimmed by 7 bases and J by 3 bases, leaving 12 bases between them. This CDR3 is 13 amino acids long. CDR1 KGHSH and CDR2 LQKENI come from the germline V gene. The CDR3 DNA sequence: TGTGCCAGCTTACAAAGGGGGGACACTGAAGCTTTCTTT. This gives the protein CASLQRGDTEAFF.

This clonotype was detected only a few times. V gene TRBV5-4 combines with J gene TRBJ1-2, with a possible D match to TRBD1 (5 bases). Germline CDR1 is SGHNT and CDR2 is YYREEE (reference sequence). The CDR3 spans 13 residues. Trimming shortened V by 3 bases and J by 2 bases, and 8 bases separated the two germline ends. The CDR3 region has the DNA TGTGCCAGCAGCTGGGACGGAAACTATGGCTACACCTTC. Translating gives CASSWDGNYGYTF.

This clonotype was counted at least ten times. The rearrangement links TRBV5-1 to TRBJ2-5, with D possibly matching TRBD2 (6 bases). Deletions cut 4 bases from V and 5 bases from J, with 12 bases between. Germline V gene sequence: CDR1 SGHRS, CDR2 YFSETQ. The CDR3 spans 13 residues. The DNA of the CDR3 is TGCGCCAGCAGCCGGACGGGGGATGAGACCCAGTACTTC. Residues: CASSRTGDETQYF.

This clonotype was detected ten times or more. A junction boundary mismatches the germline segment, possibly from a read error. The rearrangement links TRBV7-7 to TRBJ2-1, with 7 bases aligning to TRBD2. There are 14 residues in the CDR3. Per the germline V gene, CDR1 is SSHAT and CDR2 is FNYEAQ (reference sequence). The CDR3 DNA reads as TGTGCTAGCAGCTTTGGACTAGGAGGTGAAGAGCAGTTCTTC. This gives the protein CASSFGLGGEEQFF.

This clonotype was counted many times. J is TRBJ2-7 and V is TRBV9; unclear D gene. CDR3 length equals 14 residues. Trimming took 0 bases from V and 1 from J, leaving 8 bases between them. The germline gives CDR1 SGDLS, CDR2 YYNGEE. The CDR3 region is CASSVDGVSYEQYF. The DNA of the CDR3 is TGTGCCAGCAGCGTAGACGGCGTTTCCTACGAGCAGTACTTC.

This clonotype came up many times. The chain carries TRBV12-3 or TRBV12-4 and TRBJ2-7, with D perhaps TRBD2 (6 bases). The CDR3 contains 15 residues. Trimming took off 5 bases at V and 3 bases at J, with 17 bases between the two ends. The CDR3 DNA is TGTGCCAGCAGTATGAGGGACTCCTGGGACTACGAGCAGTACTTC. As protein: CASSMRDSWDYEQYF.

This clonotype was picked up a small number of times. The V call is TRBV6-2 or TRBV6-3, the J call TRBJ2-3; D may be TRBD2 (5 bases). V lost 2 bases and J 6 bases, leaving 18 bases between the germline ends. CDR3 length: 16 residues. The germline V gene has CDR1 MNHEY and CDR2 SVGEGT. CDR3 region: CASSYRAGGRSDTQYF. The CDR3 DNA sequence: TGTGCCAGCAGTTACAGGGCTGGCGGGCGGAGTGATACGCAGTATTTT.

Many counts were recorded for this clonotype. This chain links TRBV4-3 with TRBJ2-4; perhaps TRBD2 as D (6 bases). Trimming took off 3 bases at V and 3 bases at J, with 9 bases between the two ends. This CDR3 spans 14 amino acids. In germline, CDR1 is LGHNA, CDR2 YSLEER. CDR3 in amino acids: CASSQSGGKNIQYF. The DNA for the CDR3 is TGCGCCAGCAGCCAGTCCGGGGGCAAAAACATTCAGTACTTC.

This clonotype was counted at least ten times. The chain combines TRBV11-2 with TRBJ1-1; no clear D. Germline CDR1 and CDR2: SGHAT and FQNNGV. V lost 4 bases to trimming and J lost 5 bases, with 14 bases between them. The CDR3 length is 14 residues. Here the CDR3 reads CASSSPPRWTEAFF. CDR3 sequence (DNA): TGTGCCAGCAGCTCCCCGCCCCGATGGACTGAAGCTTTCTTT.

This clonotype was seen many times. The chain recombines TRBV4-1 with TRBJ1-4, with a tentative D call TRBD1 (5 bases). Germline assignment: CDR1 MGHRA and CDR2 YSYEKL. The CDR3 extends over 15 amino acids. Trimming took 4 bases from V and 3 from J, leaving 12 bases between them. The DNA for the CDR3 is TGCGCCAGCAGCCTGTCGGGGCAATCTAATGAAAAACTGTTTTTT. It specifies CASSLSGQSNEKLFF.

This clonotype was recorded many times. V usage is TRBV20-1 and J usage is TRBJ2-3, with TRBD2 matching over 12 bases. This CDR3 is built from 18 residues. V gave up 5 bases and J gave up 3 bases; unmatched junction bases: 15. CDR1 DFQATT and CDR2 SNEGSKA come from the germline V gene (reference sequence). The CDR3 here is CSAVRTSGALSYTDTQYF. The CDR3, as DNA: TGCAGTGCTGTTCGGACTAGCGGGGCCCTATCTTATACAGATACGCAGTATTTT.

This clonotype was counted between two and nine times. The chain combines TRBV9 with TRBJ1-1; D remains ambiguous. V was clipped by 0 bases and J by 7 bases, with 7 bases between them. This CDR3 region has 12 residues. Germline CDR1 is SGDLS and CDR2 is YYNGEE. The CDR3 DNA is TGTGCCAGCAGCGTAGAAGTTGGTGAAGCTTTCTTT. Its translation: CASSVEVGEAFF.